This paragraph reports one T cell receptor (beta chain). PCR amplification relied on 60 Vbeta primers (plus 13 Jbeta primers). Generated by immunoSEQ multiplex PCR, the TCRdb table keeps only in-frame clones and is missing some. The sample lists over 95,000 clones; roughly four fifths were seen once. The data stem from a study of cytomegalovirus exposure and HLA in healthy donors. Background on the study: Most genotyped donors, around four fifths of some 400, had Caucasian-associated genetic ancestry.

This receptor was identified in a woman aged 18-29 years in good health and CMV-seronegative. Sequencing input: PBMCs.

CDR3 sequence (DNA): TGTGCCAGCAGTATCGGGACACTTTTTAATCAGCCCCAGCATTTT. Translating gives CASSIGTLFNQPQHF. The chain combines TRBV6-1 with TRBJ1-5; a possible D gene is TRBD1 (6 bases). The ends were cut back, 5 bases at V and 4 bases at J, with 15 bases in the middle. The V gene's germline CDR1 is MNHNS and CDR2 SASEGT. The CDR3 runs to 15 residues.